Presented here are 30 T cell receptor beta chains from one specimen sequenced in a study of Graves' ophthalmopathy and Graves' hyperthyroidism. The authors amplified TCR beta CDR3 regions from RNA transcripts. Second-round multiplex PCR came after a first-round RT-PCR that employed HTBI primers. TCRdb recomputed calls from the multiplex PCR reads with MiXCR, one row per CDR3 protein. The sample has about 740,000 distinct CDR3 sequences, approximately 40% seen once; the top ten hold about 40%. Sequenced material: peripheral blood. These receptors came from an adult man with Graves' ophthalmopathy.

There are many counts of this clonotype. The chain is built from TRBV7-2 and TRBJ1-6; D remains unclear. This CDR3 is built from 14 residues. Germline lookup yields CDR1 SGHTA and CDR2 FQGNSA. V was cut by 5 bases and J by 8 bases, with 13 bases left in between. CDR3 sequence reads: CASSRRRVDSPLHF. CDR3 DNA sequence: TGTGCCAGCAGCCGTCGGAGGGTTGATTCACCCCTCCACTTT.

This clonotype was picked up one time. V is TRBV2 and J is TRBJ2-5; a possible D gene is TRBD2 (5 bases). The CDR3 runs 14 residues. The germline CDR1 and CDR2 sequences are SNHLY and FYNNEI. Trimming removed 6 bases at V and 6 bases at J, with 17 bases between. CDR3 region: CASSLLGTGKTQYF. CDR3 DNA: TGTGCCAGCAGCCTACTGGGAACGGGAAAGACCCAGTACTTC.

J is TRBJ1-1 and V is TRBV7-9; D might be TRBD1 (5 bases). Trimming took 4 bases from V and 1 from J, leaving 16 bases between them. The CDR3 is made up of 16 amino acids. Germline-derived CDR1 and CDR2 are SEHNR and FQNEAQ (reference sequence). The CDR3 loop reads CASSSSRNGANTEAFF. DNA of the CDR3: TGTGCCAGCAGCTCTTCTCGCAATGGGGCGAACACTGAAGCTTTCTTT.

This chain connects TRBV29-1 to TRBJ1-1, with 7 bases aligning to TRBD1. The CDR3 consists of 10 residues. Germline CDR1 reads SQVTM; CDR2 reads ANQGSEA. With 7 bases clipped from V and 8 bases from J, the junction kept 4 bases outside the gene matches. The CDR3 loop reads CSERTGEAFF. The CDR3 DNA reads TGCAGCGAGAGGACAGGAGAAGCTTTCTTT.

The genes are TRBV7-3 and TRBJ2-6; possibly TRBD2 for D (6 bases). Germline V gives CDR1 SGHTA, CDR2 FQGTGA. V was pared by 3 bases and J by 0 bases, with 15 bases between. The length of the CDR3 is 18 residues. CDR3 amino acids: CASSLTLADLSGANVLTF. CDR3 nucleotide sequence: TGTGCCAGCAGCTTGACACTAGCAGATCTCTCTGGGGCCAACGTCCTGACTTTC. Together with reference TRBV7-3 and TRBJ2-6, the CDR3 gives the full variable domain: GAGVSQTPSNKVTEKGKYVELRCDPISGHTALYWYRQSLGQGPEFLIYFQGTGAADDSGLPNDRFFAVRPEGSVSTLKIQRTERGDSAVYLCASSLTLADLSGANVLTFGAGSRLTVL.

The J gene is TRBJ2-7, the V gene TRBV12-3 or TRBV12-4, with 8 bases aligning to TRBD1. The CDR3 runs 14 residues. V lost 1 base to trimming and J lost 5 bases; unmatched junction nucleotides: 4. The CDR3 DNA reads TGTGCCAGCAGTTTAGTTTCAGGGGGCGACGAGCAGTACTTC. This codes for CASSLVSGGDEQYF.

This clonotype was detected only a few times. The V gene is TRBV11-2, the J gene TRBJ2-7; TRBD2 aligns across 10 bases. The J segment lost 5 bases and the V segment lost 1 base, leaving 5 bases of the junction unmatched. CDR3 length: 15 residues. Germline lookup yields CDR1 SGHAT and CDR2 FQNNGV. In DNA, the CDR3 is TGTGCCAGCAGCTTAGTCAGCGGGGGGGCCCACGAGCAGTACTTC. Translation: CASSLVSGGAHEQYF.

This clonotype was observed at least ten times. The chain is built from TRBV19 and TRBJ1-4; 7 nucleotides line up with TRBD1. The germline CDR1 and CDR2 sequences are LNHDA and SQIVND (reference sequence). J was trimmed by 2 bases and V by 5 bases; bases with no gene match: 5. CDR3 size: 15 residues. The CDR3 sequence is CASSPQTGTNEKLFF. In DNA, the CDR3 is TGTGCCAGTAGTCCCCAGACAGGGACTAATGAAAAACTGTTTTTT.

This clonotype appeared a few times. CDR3 region: CASRLRQGIHEQYF. The CDR3 bases are TGTGCCAGCAGACTTAGACAGGGGATCCACGAGCAGTACTTC. The chain recombines TRBV6-5 with TRBJ2-7, with 8 bases lining up with TRBD1. The CDR3 is 14 residues long. Losses at the gene ends were 6 bases for V and 5 bases for J; bases not matched to a gene: 9. Germline values: CDR1 MNHEY, CDR2 SVGAGI.

The table lists this clonotype with many counts. V is TRBV7-8 and J is TRBJ2-7; no reliable D call. CDR3 length: 15 amino acids. Germline CDR1 SGHVS, CDR2 FQNEAQ. V lost 5 bases and J lost 0, with 14 bases in between. The CDR3 sequence is CASSLPYQSSYEQYF. Written as DNA, the CDR3 is TGTGCCAGCAGCCTCCCCTACCAGAGCTCCTACGAGCAGTACTTC.

V is TRBV7-3 and J is TRBJ2-5; D is undetermined. Germline CDR1 and CDR2: SGHTA and FQGTGA. The length of the CDR3 is 15 residues. V lost 0 bases and J lost 1, with 9 bases in between. The CDR3 nucleotides read TGTGCCAGCAGCTTAACCCCGGCCCCCCAAGAGACCCAGTACTTC. As protein: CASSLTPAPQETQYF.

The chain joins TRBV2 to TRBJ2-7; 8 nucleotides agree with TRBD1. The CDR3 sequence is 14 residues long. The germline V gene has CDR1 SNHLY and CDR2 FYNNEI. J lost 2 bases, V lost 5 bases, and 5 bases had no gene match. The CDR3 protein is CASSYGTGAYEQYF. The CDR3 DNA reads TGTGCCAGCAGTTATGGGACAGGAGCCTACGAGCAGTACTTC.

Worth noting for this clonotype: Given a much more abundant clone one base away, this may be a read error. J is TRBJ1-1 and V is TRBV7-9; D is ambiguous. CDR3 length equals 13 residues. Germline assignment: CDR1 SEHNR and CDR2 FQNEAQ (reference sequence). V was cut by 4 bases and J by 4 bases, with 10 bases left in between. The CDR3: CASSSLLGTEAFF. The DNA of the CDR3 is TGTGCCAGCAGCTCCCTTCTTGGCACTGAAGCTTTCTTT.

The chain employs TRBV7-9 and TRBJ2-2, with 8 positions matching TRBD1. In germline, CDR1 is SEHNR, CDR2 FQNEAQ (reference sequence). The CDR3 covers 16 residues. Trimming cost V 6 bases and J 5 bases; bases outside gene matches: 11. CDR3 nucleotide sequence: TGTGCCAGCAGTTACCCAACAGGGGGTCGTACCGGGGAGCTGTTTTTT. Its protein is CASSYPTGGRTGELFF.

The chain joins TRBV25-1 to TRBJ1-1, with 8 bases aligning to TRBD1. Losses at the gene ends were 6 bases for V and 6 bases for J; bases not matched to a gene: 6. CDR1 is MGHDK and CDR2 is SYGVNS in the germline V gene. There are 13 residues in the CDR3. CDR3 loop: CASSWTGTPEAFF. CDR3 nucleotide sequence: TGTGCCAGCAGCTGGACAGGGACCCCTGAAGCTTTCTTT.

This clonotype was counted only a few times. CDR3 in amino acids: CASSYRGGSPLHF. The CDR3 DNA reads as TGTGCCAGCAGTTACCGAGGGGGATCACCCCTCCACTTT. The chain has TRBV6-1 and TRBJ1-6; D is perhaps TRBD1 (6 bases). Germline-derived CDR1 and CDR2 are MNHNS and SASEGT. There are 13 residues in the CDR3. Between the trimmed V and J ends, which lost 5 bases and 10 bases, there was a span of 12 bases.

Concerning this clonotype itself: This may stem from a read error, because a much larger clone lies one nucleotide away. The chain joins TRBV29-1 to TRBJ2-7; TRBD2 is a possible D gene (5 bases). V lost 5 bases and J lost 12, with 20 bases in between. The CDR3 extends over 12 amino acids. Germline lookup yields CDR1 SQVTM and CDR2 ANQGSEA. The CDR3 DNA is TGCAGCGTTAAGGACTTGGCAGGATTCGGGTACTTC. Protein sequence: CSVKDLAGFGYF.

The rearrangement joins TRBV7-9 to TRBJ1-4; D not certain. CDR1 is SEHNR, CDR2 FQNEAQ, per germline (reference sequence). The CDR3 is made up of 13 amino acids. The V and J ends lost 3 bases and 10 bases respectively, with 12 bases between them. The DNA for the CDR3 is TGTGCCAGCAGCTTTGAAGGCTCTGGAAAACTGTTTTTT. Its protein product is CASSFEGSGKLFF.

This clonotype appeared many times. The J gene is TRBJ2-5, the V gene TRBV15, with TRBD2 matching over 7 bases. This CDR3 contains 15 residues. V trimming: 5 bases; J trimming: 5 bases; junction bases outside the gene matches: 11. Germline CDR1 reads LNHNV; CDR2 reads YYDKDF (reference sequence). The CDR3 region is CATSGWTVGGETQYF. The CDR3 DNA sequence: TGTGCCACCAGCGGCTGGACTGTGGGGGGGGAGACCCAGTACTTC.

This clonotype was detected ten times or more. This chain joins TRBV29-1 and TRBJ1-1; D gene unclear. The CDR3 runs to 14 residues. V lost 2 bases and J lost 0, with 10 bases in between. Germline V gene data show CDR1 as SQVTM and CDR2 as ANQGSEA. The CDR3 sequence: CSVELGVMNTEAFF. The CDR3 DNA follows: TGCAGCGTTGAATTGGGAGTGATGAACACTGAAGCTTTCTTT.

The sample holds one count of this clonotype. A single base separates this from a much larger clone, so it may be a read error. This CDR3 is missing its conserved last phenylalanine or tryptophan, likely due to a read error. V gene TRBV11-2 combines with J gene TRBJ2-7, with TRBD1 matching over 9 bases. With V trimmed by 4 bases and J by 5 bases, 6 bases remained unmatched. The germline gives CDR1 SGHAT, CDR2 FQNNGV. This CDR3 is built from 14 residues. The CDR3 sequence: CASSSRDRDNEQYL. CDR3 nucleotide sequence: TGTGCCAGCAGCTCCCGGGACAGGGACAACGAGCAGTACCTC.

This clonotype was counted a few times. This chain uses TRBV20-1 with TRBJ1-6; 11 bases line up with TRBD1. This CDR3 has 16 residues. Per the germline V gene, CDR1 is DFQATT and CDR2 is SNEGSKA (reference sequence). Germline trimming cut 3 bases from V and 0 bases from J; bases unmatched to any gene: 1. The CDR3 reads CSARGTGGSYNSPLHF. The CDR3 DNA reads as TGCAGTGCTAGGGGGACAGGGGGCTCCTATAATTCACCCCTCCACTTT.

This clonotype was counted at least ten times. This rearrangement joins TRBV7-9 to TRBJ2-6; D not resolved. There are 14 residues in the CDR3. The V gene lost 6 bases and the J gene lost 0 bases, with 6 bases spanning the gap. The V gene's germline CDR1 is SEHNR and CDR2 FQNEAQ (reference sequence). The CDR3 nucleotides read TGTGCCAGCAGGAGAGGCTCTGGGGCCAACGTCCTGACTTTC. Translating it yields CASRRGSGANVLTF.

This clonotype was counted ten times or more. This chain joins TRBV10-3 and TRBJ1-1, with D perhaps TRBD1 (5 bases). The CDR3 sequence is 14 residues long. The V gene lost 0 bases and the J gene lost 5 bases, with 10 bases spanning the gap. CDR1 is ENHRY and CDR2 is SYGVKD in the germline V gene. CDR3 sequence reads: CAISESGVGTEAFF. The CDR3 DNA sequence: TGTGCCATCAGTGAGTCGGGGGTGGGAACTGAAGCTTTCTTT.

This clonotype was counted only a few times. For the CDR3, the DNA is TGTGCCAGCAGCTTAGCCAGAGGCATGAACACTGAAGCTTTCTTT. Translating it yields CASSLARGMNTEAFF. The chain joins TRBV7-9 to TRBJ1-1, with D hard to call. CDR1 and CDR2 from the germline V gene are SEHNR and FQNEAQ (reference sequence). The V and J ends lost 0 bases and 0 bases respectively, with 8 bases between them. The CDR3 runs 15 residues.

This clonotype appeared a few times. The gene calls are TRBV29-1 and TRBJ2-2; D gene ambiguous. The germline V gene encodes CDR1 SQVTM and CDR2 ANQGSEA. The CDR3 contains 11 residues. V lost 7 bases and J 5 bases, leaving 8 bases between the germline ends. The CDR3 sequence: CSGGETGELFF. CDR3 DNA: TGCAGCGGGGGTGAGACCGGGGAGCTGTTTTTT.

Ten or more counts support this clonotype. The rearrangement joins TRBV19 to TRBJ1-6, with 8 positions matching TRBD1. After removal of 6 bases from V and 6 bases from J, the junction contained 7 bases not matched to a gene. CDR1 is LNHDA and CDR2 is SQIVND in the germline V gene (reference sequence). This CDR3 is 15 amino acids long. The CDR3 loop reads CASSTIDRGNSPLHF. The CDR3 nucleotides read TGTGCCAGTAGCACTATCGACAGGGGTAATTCACCCCTCCACTTT. Combining the CDR3 with reference TRBV19 and TRBJ1-6 gives the whole variable domain DGGITQSPKYLFRKEGQNVTLSCEQNLNHDAMYWYRQDPGQGLRLIYYSQIVNDFQKGDIAEGYSVSREKKESFPLTVTSAQKNPTAFYLCASSTIDRGNSPLHFGNGTRLTVT.

The V and J genes are TRBV20-1 and TRBJ2-2, with D perhaps given as TRBD1 or TRBD2 (5 bases each). The CDR3 has 17 amino acids. Germline values: CDR1 DFQATT, CDR2 SNEGSKA (reference sequence). Trimming cost V 0 bases and J 2 bases, with 16 bases left between them. The CDR3 DNA is TGCAGTGCTAGAGATCTGCTGTGGGACGCCAACACCGGGGAGCTGTTTTTT. Its protein is CSARDLLWDANTGELFF.

The genes are TRBV9 and TRBJ2-7; no firm D call. CDR3 length equals 13 residues. Germline CDR1 and CDR2: SGDLS and YYNGEE. V lost 4 bases and J 5 bases, leaving 13 bases between the germline ends. CDR3 coding DNA: TGTGCCAGCAGCTTTGGCCTTCGGAACGAGCAGTACTTC. Translated, it gives CASSFGLRNEQYF. Full variable domain (missing parts from reference TRBV9 and TRBJ2-7): DSGVTQTPKHLITATGQRVTLRCSPRSGDLSVYWYQQSLDQGLQFLIQYYNGEERAKGNILERFSAQQFPDLHSELNLSSLELGDSALYFCASSFGLRNEQYFGPGTRLTVT.

This clonotype was observed many times. The chain has TRBV11-2 and TRBJ2-7, with 7 bases aligning to TRBD1. Germline-derived CDR1 and CDR2 are SGHAT and FQNNGV. This CDR3 is 14 amino acids long. V lost 5 bases to trimming and J lost 4 bases; unmatched junction nucleotides: 8. The DNA for the CDR3 is TGTGCCAGCAGCCGCGGGCAGGGGGTGTACGAGCAGTACTTC. It specifies CASSRGQGVYEQYF.